This record concerns one T cell receptor (beta chain) sequence. Its antigen is still unknown. The sample is drawn from a study of shared clonotypes between healthy human individuals. As for the study in general: Researchers assigned three CD4 naive, three CD4 memory, two CD8 naive and one CD8 memory plate to each donor. Whole-study results and caveats: Among non-shared clonotypes, generation probabilities were lower than among those shared by all four donors.

Produced via immunoSEQ multiplex PCR; TCRdb's table is partial and in-frame only. The data hold roughly 2 million clones, with around 95% observed a single time. The germline CDR1 and CDR2 sequences are WNHNN and SYGVQD (reference sequence). The V end lost 8 bases, the J end lost 6 bases, and 23 bases lay between the germline ends. The CDR3 covers 15 residues. The sample comprised naive CD4+ T cells sorted from blood. Subset denoted: CD45RA+ positively selected. The V gene is TRBV10-1, the J gene TRBJ2-7; D gene unclear. The receptor's source is a man between 18 and 35 years old in good health. CDR3: CASLAPGQFSGEQYF. The DNA for the CDR3 is TGCGCCAGCTTGGCCCCAGGCCAATTTTCGGGCGAGCAGTACTTC.